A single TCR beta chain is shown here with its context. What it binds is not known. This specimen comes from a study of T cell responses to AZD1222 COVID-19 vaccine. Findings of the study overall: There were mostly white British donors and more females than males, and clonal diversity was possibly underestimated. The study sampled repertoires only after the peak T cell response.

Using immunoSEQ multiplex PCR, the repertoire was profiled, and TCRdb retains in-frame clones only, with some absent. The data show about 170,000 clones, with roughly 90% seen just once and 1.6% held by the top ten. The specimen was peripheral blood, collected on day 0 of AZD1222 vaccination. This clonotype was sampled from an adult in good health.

Here the CDR3 DNA reads TGTGCCAGCAGCGGGACAACGAACACCGGGGAGCTGTTTTTT. Translating it yields CASSGTTNTGELFF. This chain links TRBV11-1 with TRBJ2-2, with D possibly TRBD1 on 6 matching bases. Germline V gene data show CDR1 as SGHAT and CDR2 as FQDESV (reference sequence). CDR3 length: 14 amino acids. V lost 5 bases and J 0 bases, leaving 7 bases between the germline ends.